This T cell receptor beta chain is from a study of metastatic and nonmetastatic thyroid tumors. For the study at large: Samples came from malignant and benign thyroid patients, and repertoires were compared across blood and tumor or nodule tissue.

Germline V gene lookup returns CDR1 LNHNV and CDR2 YYDKDF (reference sequence). V trimming: 3 bases; J trimming: 3 bases; junction bases outside the gene matches: 0. The CDR3 runs 13 residues. This clone was recorded many times. In the authors' methods: The distant-metastasis classifier for papillary thyroid cancer was built from CDR3 differences across clinicopathological groups. TCRdb re-processed the PCR reads through MiXCR. The V and J calls reflect TCRdb's pipeline rather than the authors' work. This sample has about 93,000 clones, with 10% to 15% found just once. Each patient went into thyroid surgery without having received any treatment.

The sequence derives from a female donor with papillary thyroid cancer or a benign thyroid nodule (not recorded which). Some clones in this sample may be carry-over from other donors' samples. J is TRBJ2-7 and V is TRBV15; TRBD1 aligns across 9 bases. The sequenced sample was blood. In DNA form, the CDR3 reads TGTGCCACCAGCAGGGACAGGGGCTACGAGCAGTACTTC. Translating it yields CATSRDRGYEQYF.